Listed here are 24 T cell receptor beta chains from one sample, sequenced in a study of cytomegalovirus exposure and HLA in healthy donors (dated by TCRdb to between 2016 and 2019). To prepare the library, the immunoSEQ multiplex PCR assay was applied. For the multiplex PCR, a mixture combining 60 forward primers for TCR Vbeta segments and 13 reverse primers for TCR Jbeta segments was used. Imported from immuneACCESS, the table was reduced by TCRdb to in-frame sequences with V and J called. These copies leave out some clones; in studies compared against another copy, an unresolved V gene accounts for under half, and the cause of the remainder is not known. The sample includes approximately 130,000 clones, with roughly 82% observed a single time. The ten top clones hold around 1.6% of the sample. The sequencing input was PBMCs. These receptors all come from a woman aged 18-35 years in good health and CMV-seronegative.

As DNA, the CDR3 is TGTGCCAGCAGCCCCATACAGGTCACTCGGACTGAAGCTTTCTTT. Translating gives CASSPIQVTRTEAFF. The chain has TRBV4-2 and TRBJ1-1; D may be TRBD1 (5 bases). Germline V gene sequence: CDR1 LGHNA, CDR2 YNFKEQ. V dropped 4 bases and J dropped 5 bases, with 17 bases sitting between them. The CDR3 runs 15 residues.

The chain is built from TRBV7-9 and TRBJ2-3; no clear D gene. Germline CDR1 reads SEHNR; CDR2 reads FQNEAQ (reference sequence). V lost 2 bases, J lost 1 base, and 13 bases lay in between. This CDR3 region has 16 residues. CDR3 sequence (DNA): TGTGCCAGCAGCTTATCCGACACATTGCGCACAGATACGCAGTATTTT. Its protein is CASSLSDTLRTDTQYF.

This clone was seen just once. CDR3 residues: CASSESVSSPGEQYF. As DNA, the CDR3 is TGCGCCAGCAGTGAGTCGGTATCTAGCCCAGGCGAGCAGTACTTC. The chain uses TRBV10-1 and TRBJ2-7; TRBD2 is a possible D gene (5 bases). The ends were cut back, 0 bases at V and 6 bases at J, with 15 bases in the middle. Germline lookup yields CDR1 WNHNN and CDR2 SYGVQD (reference sequence). The CDR3 runs to 15 residues.

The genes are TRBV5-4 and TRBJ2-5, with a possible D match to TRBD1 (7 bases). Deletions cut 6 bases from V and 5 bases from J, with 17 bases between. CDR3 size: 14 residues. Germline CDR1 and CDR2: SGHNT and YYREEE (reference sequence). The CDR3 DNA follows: TGTGCCAGCACCAACAGGGGCCGGGGGGAGACCCAGTACTTC. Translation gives CASTNRGRGETQYF. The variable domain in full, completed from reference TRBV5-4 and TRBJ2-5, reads ETGVTQSPTHLIKTRGQQVTLRCSSQSGHNTVSWYQQALGQGPQFIFQYYREEENGRGNFPPRFSGLQFPNYSSELNVNALELDDSALYLCASTNRGRGETQYFGPGTRLLVL.

CDR3 residues: CAISEGGSNQPQHF. The CDR3 nucleotides read TGTGCCATCAGTGAGGGAGGTAGCAATCAGCCCCAGCATTTT. The chain carries TRBV10-3 and TRBJ1-5; D is uncertain. The CDR3 sequence is 14 residues long. Looked up from germline, CDR1 is ENHRY and CDR2 is SYGVKD. The ends were cut back, 2 bases at V and 0 bases at J, with 5 bases in the middle.

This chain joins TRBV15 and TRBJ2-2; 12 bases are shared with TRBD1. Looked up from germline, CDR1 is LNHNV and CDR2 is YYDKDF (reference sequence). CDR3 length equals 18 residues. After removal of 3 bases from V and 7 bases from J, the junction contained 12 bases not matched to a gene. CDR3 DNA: TGTGCCACCAGCAGGGGCCTTGCGGGACAGGGGGCGAACGGGGAGCTGTTTTTT. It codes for CATSRGLAGQGANGELFF. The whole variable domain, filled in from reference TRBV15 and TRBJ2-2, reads DAMVIQNPRYQVTQFGKPVTLSCSQTLNHNVMYWYQQKSSQAPKLLFHYYDKDFNNEADTPDNFQSRRPNTSFCFLDIRSPGLGDTAMYLCATSRGLAGQGANGELFFGEGSRLTVL.

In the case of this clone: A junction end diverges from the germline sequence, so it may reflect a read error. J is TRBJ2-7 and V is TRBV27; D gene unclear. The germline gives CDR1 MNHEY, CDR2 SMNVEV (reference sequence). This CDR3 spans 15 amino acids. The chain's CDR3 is CVSSVTRGLPYEQYF. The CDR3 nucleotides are TGTGTCAGCAGCGTGACCCGAGGCCTCCCCTACGAGCAGTACTTC.

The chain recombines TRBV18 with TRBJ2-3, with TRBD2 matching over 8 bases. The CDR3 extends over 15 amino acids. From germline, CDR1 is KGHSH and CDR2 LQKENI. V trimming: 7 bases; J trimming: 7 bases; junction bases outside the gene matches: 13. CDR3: CASFSPGLVLYTQYF. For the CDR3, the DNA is TGTGCCAGCTTCTCCCCGGGACTAGTTCTGTATACGCAGTATTTT.

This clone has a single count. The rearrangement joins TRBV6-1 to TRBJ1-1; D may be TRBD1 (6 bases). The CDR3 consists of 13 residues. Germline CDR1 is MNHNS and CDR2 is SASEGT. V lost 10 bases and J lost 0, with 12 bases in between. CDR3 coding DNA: TGTGCCATACAGGGTTTCATGAACACTGAAGCTTTCTTT. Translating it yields CAIQGFMNTEAFF.

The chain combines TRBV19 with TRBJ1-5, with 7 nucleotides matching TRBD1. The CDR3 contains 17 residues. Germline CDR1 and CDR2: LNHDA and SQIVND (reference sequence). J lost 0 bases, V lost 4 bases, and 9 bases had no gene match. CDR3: CASSTPGQRNSNQPQHF. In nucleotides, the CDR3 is TGTGCCAGTAGTACTCCGGGACAGAGAAATAGCAATCAGCCCCAGCATTTT.

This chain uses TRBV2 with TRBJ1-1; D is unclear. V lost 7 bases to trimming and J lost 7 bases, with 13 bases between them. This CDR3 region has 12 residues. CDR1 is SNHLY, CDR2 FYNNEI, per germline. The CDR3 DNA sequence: TGTGCCAGCATGGACTCAGTGGGTGAAGCTTTCTTT. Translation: CASMDSVGEAFF.

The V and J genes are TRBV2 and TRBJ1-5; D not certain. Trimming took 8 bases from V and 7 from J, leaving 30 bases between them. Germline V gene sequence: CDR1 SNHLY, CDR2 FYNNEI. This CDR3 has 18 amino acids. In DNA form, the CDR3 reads TGTGCCAGCCGGGGAGGTTTGGGTAAAAGAAGTGTCAGCCAGCCCCAGCATTTT. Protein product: CASRGGLGKRSVSQPQHF.

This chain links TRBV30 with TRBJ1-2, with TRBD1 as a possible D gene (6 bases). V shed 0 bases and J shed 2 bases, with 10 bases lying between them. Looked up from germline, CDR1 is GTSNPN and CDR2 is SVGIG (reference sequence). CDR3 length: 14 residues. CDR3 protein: CAWSVGGSNYGYTF. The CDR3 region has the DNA TGTGCCTGGAGTGTAGGGGGATCAAACTATGGCTACACCTTC.

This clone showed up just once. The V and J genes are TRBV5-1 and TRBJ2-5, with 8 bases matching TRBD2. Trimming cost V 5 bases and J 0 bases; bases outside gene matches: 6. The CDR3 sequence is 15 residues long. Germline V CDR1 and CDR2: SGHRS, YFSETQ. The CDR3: CASSTGRGYQETQYF. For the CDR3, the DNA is TGCGCCAGCAGTACCGGGAGGGGGTACCAAGAGACCCAGTACTTC.

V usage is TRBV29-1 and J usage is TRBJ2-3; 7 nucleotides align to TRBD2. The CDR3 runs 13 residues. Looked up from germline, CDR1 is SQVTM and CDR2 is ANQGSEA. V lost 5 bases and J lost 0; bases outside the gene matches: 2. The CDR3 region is CSVRGSSTDTQYF. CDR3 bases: TGCAGCGTTCGCGGGAGCAGCACAGATACGCAGTATTTT.

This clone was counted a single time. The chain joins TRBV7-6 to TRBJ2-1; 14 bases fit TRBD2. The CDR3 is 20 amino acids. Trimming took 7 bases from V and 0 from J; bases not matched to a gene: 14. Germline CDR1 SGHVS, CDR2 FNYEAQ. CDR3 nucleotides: TGTGCCAGCACCTCCGCAGGGGGGACTAGCGGGGGACCCTCCTACAATGAGCAGTTCTTC. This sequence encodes CASTSAGGTSGGPSYNEQFF.

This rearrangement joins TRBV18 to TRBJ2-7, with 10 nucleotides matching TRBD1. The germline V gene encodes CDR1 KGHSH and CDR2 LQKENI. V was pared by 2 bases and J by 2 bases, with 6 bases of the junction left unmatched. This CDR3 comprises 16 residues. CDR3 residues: CASSPLGQGGTYEQYF. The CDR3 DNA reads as TGTGCCAGCTCACCATTAGGACAGGGGGGCACCTACGAGCAGTACTTC.

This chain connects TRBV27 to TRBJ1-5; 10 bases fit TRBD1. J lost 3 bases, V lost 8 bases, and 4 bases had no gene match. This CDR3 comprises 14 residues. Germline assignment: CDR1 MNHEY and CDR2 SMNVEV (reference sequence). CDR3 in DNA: TGTGCCAGCGGGGACAGGGGAGTCAATCAGCCCCAGCATTTT. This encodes CASGDRGVNQPQHF.

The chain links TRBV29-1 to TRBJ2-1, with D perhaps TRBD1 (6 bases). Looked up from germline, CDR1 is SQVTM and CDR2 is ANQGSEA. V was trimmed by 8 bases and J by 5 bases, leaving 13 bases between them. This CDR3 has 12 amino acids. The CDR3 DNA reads TGCAGCCCGAGGGGGTCCCACAATGAGCAGTTCTTC. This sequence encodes CSPRGSHNEQFF.

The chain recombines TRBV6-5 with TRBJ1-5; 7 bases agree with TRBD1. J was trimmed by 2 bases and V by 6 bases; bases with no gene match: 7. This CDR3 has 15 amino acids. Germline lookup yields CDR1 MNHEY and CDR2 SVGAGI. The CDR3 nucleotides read TGTGCCAGCAGAAGACAGGGTGTTGGCAATCAGCCCCAGCATTTT. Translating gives CASRRQGVGNQPQHF.

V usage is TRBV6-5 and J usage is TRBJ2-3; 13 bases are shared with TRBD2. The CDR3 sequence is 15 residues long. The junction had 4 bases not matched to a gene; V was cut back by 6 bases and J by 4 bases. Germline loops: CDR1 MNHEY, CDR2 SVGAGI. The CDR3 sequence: CASRTSGGAPDTQYF. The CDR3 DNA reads TGTGCCAGCAGAACTAGCGGGGGGGCCCCAGATACGCAGTATTTT.

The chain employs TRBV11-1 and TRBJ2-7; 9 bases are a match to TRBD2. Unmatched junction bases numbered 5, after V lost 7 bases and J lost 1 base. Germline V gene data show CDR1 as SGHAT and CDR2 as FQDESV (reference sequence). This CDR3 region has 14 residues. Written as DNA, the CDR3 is TGTGCCAGCAAAGAGCGGGAGGTTTCCTACGAGCAGTACTTC. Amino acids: CASKEREVSYEQYF.

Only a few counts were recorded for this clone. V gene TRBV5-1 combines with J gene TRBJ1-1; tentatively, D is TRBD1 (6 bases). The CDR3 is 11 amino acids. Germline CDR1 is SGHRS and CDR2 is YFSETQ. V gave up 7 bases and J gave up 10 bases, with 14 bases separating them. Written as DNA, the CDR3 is TGCGCCAGCGTCGCAGGGGATAGAGCTTTCTTT. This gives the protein CASVAGDRAFF. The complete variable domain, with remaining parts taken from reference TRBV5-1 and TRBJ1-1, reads KAGVTQTPRYLIKTRGQQVTLSCSPISGHRSVSWYQQTPGQGLQFLFEYFSETQRNKGNFPGRFSGRQFSNSRSEMNVSTLELGDSALYLCASVAGDRAFFGQGTRLTVV.

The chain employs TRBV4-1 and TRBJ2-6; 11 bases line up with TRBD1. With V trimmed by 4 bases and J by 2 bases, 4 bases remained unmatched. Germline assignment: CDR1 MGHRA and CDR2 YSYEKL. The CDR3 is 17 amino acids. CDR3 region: CASSRGQGAPGANVLTF. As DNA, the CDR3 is TGCGCCAGCAGCCGAGGACAGGGGGCGCCTGGGGCCAACGTCCTGACTTTC.